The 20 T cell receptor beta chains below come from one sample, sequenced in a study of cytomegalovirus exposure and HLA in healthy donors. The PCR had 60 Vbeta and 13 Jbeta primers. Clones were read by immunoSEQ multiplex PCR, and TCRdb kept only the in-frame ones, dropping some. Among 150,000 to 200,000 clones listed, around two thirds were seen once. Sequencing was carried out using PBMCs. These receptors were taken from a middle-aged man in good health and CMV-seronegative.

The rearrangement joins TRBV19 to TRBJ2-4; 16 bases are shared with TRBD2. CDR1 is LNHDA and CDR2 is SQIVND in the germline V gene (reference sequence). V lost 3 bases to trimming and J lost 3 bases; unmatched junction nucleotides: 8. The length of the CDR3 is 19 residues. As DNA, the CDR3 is TGTGCCAGTAGTATGGGACTAGCGGGGGGGCGTTCGGACAAAAACATTCAGTACTTC. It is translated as CASSMGLAGGRSDKNIQYF.

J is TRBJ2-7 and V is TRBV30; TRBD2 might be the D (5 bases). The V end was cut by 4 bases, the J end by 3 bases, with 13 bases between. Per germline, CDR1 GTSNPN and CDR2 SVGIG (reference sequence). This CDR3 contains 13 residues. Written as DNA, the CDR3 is TGTGCCTGGAATCCCGGGGTGGTCTACGAGCAGTACTTC. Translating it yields CAWNPGVVYEQYF.

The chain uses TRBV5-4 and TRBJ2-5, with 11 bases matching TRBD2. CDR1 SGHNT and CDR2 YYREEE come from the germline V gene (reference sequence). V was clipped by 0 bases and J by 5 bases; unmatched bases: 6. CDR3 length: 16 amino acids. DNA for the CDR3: TGTGCCAGCAGCTTGGCGCTAGCGGGGGGACACGAGACCCAGTACTTC. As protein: CASSLALAGGHETQYF.

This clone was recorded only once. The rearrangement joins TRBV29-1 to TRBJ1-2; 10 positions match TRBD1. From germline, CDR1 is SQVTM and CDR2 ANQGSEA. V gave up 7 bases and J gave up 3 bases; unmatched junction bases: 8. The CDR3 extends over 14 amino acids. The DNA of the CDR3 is TGCAGCGCAAGGACAGGGGGGTCTGACTATGGCTACACCTTC. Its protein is CSARTGGSDYGYTF.

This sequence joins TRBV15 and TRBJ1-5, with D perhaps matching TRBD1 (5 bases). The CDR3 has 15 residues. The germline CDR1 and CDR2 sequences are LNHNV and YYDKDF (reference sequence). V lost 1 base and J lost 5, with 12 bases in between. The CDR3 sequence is CATSRAYGGYQPQHF. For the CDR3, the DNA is TGTGCCACCAGCAGAGCATACGGGGGGTATCAGCCCCAGCATTTT. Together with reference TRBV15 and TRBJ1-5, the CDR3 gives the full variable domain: DAMVIQNPRYQVTQFGKPVTLSCSQTLNHNVMYWYQQKSSQAPKLLFHYYDKDFNNEADTPDNFQSRRPNTSFCFLDIRSPGLGDTAMYLCATSRAYGGYQPQHFGDGTRLSIL.

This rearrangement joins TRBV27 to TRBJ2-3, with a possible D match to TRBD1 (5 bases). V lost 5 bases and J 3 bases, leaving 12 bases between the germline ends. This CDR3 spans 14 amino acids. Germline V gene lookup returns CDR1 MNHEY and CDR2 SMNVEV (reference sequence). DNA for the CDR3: TGTGCCAGCAGTCCCGAAGGGGAAACAGATACGCAGTATTTT. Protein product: CASSPEGETDTQYF.

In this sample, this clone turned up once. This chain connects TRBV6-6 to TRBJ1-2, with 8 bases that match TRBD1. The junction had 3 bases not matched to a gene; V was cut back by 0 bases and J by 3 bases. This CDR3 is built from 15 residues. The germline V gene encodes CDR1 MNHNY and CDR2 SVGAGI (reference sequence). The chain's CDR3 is CASSYSTGAYYGYTF. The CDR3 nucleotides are TGTGCCAGCAGTTACTCGACAGGGGCTTACTATGGCTACACCTTC.

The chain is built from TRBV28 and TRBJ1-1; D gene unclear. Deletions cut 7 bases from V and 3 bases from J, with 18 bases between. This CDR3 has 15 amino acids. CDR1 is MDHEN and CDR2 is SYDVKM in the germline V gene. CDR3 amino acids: CASNHGALVDTEAFF. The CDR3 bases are TGTGCCAGCAACCACGGAGCCTTGGTAGACACTGAAGCTTTCTTT.

In DNA form, the CDR3 reads TGCGCCAGCAGCGGGGACAGGGGGCTCTACGAGCAGTACTTC. Its protein product is CASSGDRGLYEQYF. This chain links TRBV5-1 with TRBJ2-7, with 12 nucleotides matching TRBD1. The CDR3 covers 14 residues. With V trimmed by 4 bases and J by 3 bases, 2 bases remained unmatched. Germline V lookup: CDR1 SGHRS, CDR2 YFSETQ.

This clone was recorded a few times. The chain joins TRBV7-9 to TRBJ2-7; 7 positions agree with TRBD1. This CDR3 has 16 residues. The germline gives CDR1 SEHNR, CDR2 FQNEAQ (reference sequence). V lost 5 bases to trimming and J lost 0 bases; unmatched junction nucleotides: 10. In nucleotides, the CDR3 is TGTGCCAGCAGCCACTACAGGGGCGAAAGCTCCTACGAGCAGTACTTC. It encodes CASSHYRGESSYEQYF.

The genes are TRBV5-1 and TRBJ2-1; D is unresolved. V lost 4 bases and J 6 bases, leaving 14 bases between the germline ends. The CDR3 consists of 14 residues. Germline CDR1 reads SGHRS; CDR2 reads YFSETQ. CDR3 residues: CASSPRLGSNEQFF. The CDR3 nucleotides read TGCGCCAGCAGCCCGAGGCTCGGATCCAATGAGCAGTTCTTC.

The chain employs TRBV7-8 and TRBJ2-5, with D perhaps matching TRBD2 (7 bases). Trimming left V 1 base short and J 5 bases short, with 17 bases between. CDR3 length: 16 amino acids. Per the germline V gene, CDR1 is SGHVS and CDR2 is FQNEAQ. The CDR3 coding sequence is TGTGCCAGCAGCTTAGGGGCGGGGGCGAGGGGGGAGACCCAGTACTTC. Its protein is CASSLGAGARGETQYF.

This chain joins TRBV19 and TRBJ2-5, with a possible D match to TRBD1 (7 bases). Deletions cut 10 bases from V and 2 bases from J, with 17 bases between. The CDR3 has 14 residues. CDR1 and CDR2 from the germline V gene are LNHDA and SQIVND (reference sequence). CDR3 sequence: CATGGGTEQETQYF. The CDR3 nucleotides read TGTGCCACTGGTGGGGGGACAGAACAAGAGACCCAGTACTTC.

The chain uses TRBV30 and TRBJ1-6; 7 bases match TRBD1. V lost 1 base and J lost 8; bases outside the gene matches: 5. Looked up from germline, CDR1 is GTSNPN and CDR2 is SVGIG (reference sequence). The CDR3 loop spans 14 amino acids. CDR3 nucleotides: TGTGCCTGGAGTGCCTCCCAGGGGGATTCACCCCTCCACTTT. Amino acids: CAWSASQGDSPLHF.

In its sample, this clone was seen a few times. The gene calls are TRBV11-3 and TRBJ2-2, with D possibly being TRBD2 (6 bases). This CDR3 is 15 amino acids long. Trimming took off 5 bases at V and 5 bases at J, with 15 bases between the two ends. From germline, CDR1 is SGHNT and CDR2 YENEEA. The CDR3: CASSGRLGKTGELFF. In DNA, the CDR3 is TGTGCCAGCAGCGGTAGACTAGGAAAGACCGGGGAGCTGTTTTTT.

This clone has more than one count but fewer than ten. DNA for the CDR3: TGCGCCAGCAGCTTCCGGGGTACGAACACTGAAGCTTTCTTT. It translates to CASSFRGTNTEAFF. This chain connects TRBV5-1 to TRBJ1-1; D unresolved. CDR3 length: 14 residues. V lost 2 bases to trimming and J lost 1 base, with 9 bases between them. Germline values: CDR1 SGHRS, CDR2 YFSETQ. The full variable domain, in which reference TRBV5-1 and TRBJ1-1 provide the parts outside the CDR3, is KAGVTQTPRYLIKTRGQQVTLSCSPISGHRSVSWYQQTPGQGLQFLFEYFSETQRNKGNFPGRFSGRQFSNSRSEMNVSTLELGDSALYLCASSFRGTNTEAFFGQGTRLTVV.

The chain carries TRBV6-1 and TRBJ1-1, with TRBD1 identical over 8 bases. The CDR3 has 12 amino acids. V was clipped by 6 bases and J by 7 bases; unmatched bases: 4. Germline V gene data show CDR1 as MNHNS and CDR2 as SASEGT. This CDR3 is CASSQTGVEAFF. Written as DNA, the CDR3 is TGTGCCAGCAGCCAGACAGGGGTTGAAGCTTTCTTT.

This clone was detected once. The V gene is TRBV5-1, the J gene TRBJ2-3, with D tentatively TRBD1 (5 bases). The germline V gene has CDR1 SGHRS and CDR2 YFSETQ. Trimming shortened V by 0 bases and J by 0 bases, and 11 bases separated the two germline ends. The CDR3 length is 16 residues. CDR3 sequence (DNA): TGCGCCAGCAGCTTGGTGGCGGACACTAGCACAGATACGCAGTATTTT. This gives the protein CASSLVADTSTDTQYF. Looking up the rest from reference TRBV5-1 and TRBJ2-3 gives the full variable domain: KAGVTQTPRYLIKTRGQQVTLSCSPISGHRSVSWYQQTPGQGLQFLFEYFSETQRNKGNFPGRFSGRQFSNSRSEMNVSTLELGDSALYLCASSLVADTSTDTQYFGPGTRLTVL.

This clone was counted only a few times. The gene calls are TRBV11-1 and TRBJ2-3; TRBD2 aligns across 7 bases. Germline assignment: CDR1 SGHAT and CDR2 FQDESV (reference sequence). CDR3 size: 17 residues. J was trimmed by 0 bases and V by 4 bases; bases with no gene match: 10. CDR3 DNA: TGTGCCAGCAGCTCCTGGGGAGGGGATGCTAGCACAGATACGCAGTATTTT. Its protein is CASSSWGGDASTDTQYF.

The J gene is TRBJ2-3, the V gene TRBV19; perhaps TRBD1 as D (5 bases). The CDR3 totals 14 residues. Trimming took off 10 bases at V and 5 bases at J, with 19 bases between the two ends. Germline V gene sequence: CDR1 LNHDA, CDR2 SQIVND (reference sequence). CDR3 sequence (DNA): TGTGCCACTAAAAAAGGGGAAAGCCTAGATACGCAGTATTTT. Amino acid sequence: CATKKGESLDTQYF.